This T cell receptor (beta chain) came from a study of blood T cell repertoires in COVID-19. The wider study: The origin of the acute and convalescent COVID-19 samples was the United States, Italy and Spain. From T cells, B-cell-depleted T cells, or PBMCs came the material, which was cDNA or gDNA.

This clone was detected a few times. In the authors' workflow: Amplification of reference gene primers provided the estimated nucleated cell counts. Data came from immunoSEQ multiplex PCR; TCRdb stores just in-frame clones and leaves some out. Clonal size and the V and J genes are those of that table, whereas D and trimming came from the DNA. The sample carries over 120,000 clones, approximately 80% recorded once. Trimming took 4 bases from V and 0 from J, leaving 4 bases between them. The CDR3 has 12 amino acids. Germline CDR1 reads LGHDT; CDR2 reads YNNKEL (reference sequence). The origin of this receptor is a woman aged 80 or over with active or convalescent COVID-19. J is TRBJ2-7 and V is TRBV3-1 (or the pseudogene TRBV3-2); D is unclear. Material for sequencing was peripheral blood. The CDR3 spells CASSRYSYEQYF. As DNA, the CDR3 is TGTGCCAGCAGCCGTTACTCCTACGAGCAGTACTTC.